This TCR beta chain was captured in a study of spatial heterogeneity in lung cancer. Study in general: Where they were available, follow-up PBMC samples were sequenced, at a median of roughly two years after resection. Raw sequencing reads included, on average, more than eight appearances of each unique TCR and UMI combination.

TCRdb reprocessed the 5' RACE reads via MiXCR and lists one record per CDR3 protein. The sample includes about 52,000 distinct CDR3 sequences, roughly 7.4% of them seen just once. Turning to this clonotype: A single base separates this from a much larger clone, so it may be a read error.

Time point defined: blood at routine non-recurrence follow-up after resection. No cell sorting; template was whole RNA from tumor, lung tissue or PBMC. Germline lookup yields CDR1 SGHTA and CDR2 FQGNSA. There are 15 residues in the CDR3. This clonotype originated in a female donor with early-stage non-small cell lung cancer. This sequence joins TRBV7-2 and TRBJ2-5; 8 nucleotides match TRBD2. Sequencing was performed on PBMCs, taken at follow-up. CDR3 sequence (DNA): TGTGCCGGCAGCTTAGCGGGGAGGGTTCGGGAGACCCAGTACTTC. It is translated as CAGSLAGRVRETQYF. Full variable domain (remainder filled in from reference TRBV7-2 and TRBJ2-5): GAGVSQSPSNKVTEKGKDVELRCDPISGHTALYWYRQSLGQGLEFLIYFQGNSAPDKSGLPSDRFSAERTGGSVSTLTIQRTQQEDSAVYLCAGSLAGRVRETQYFGPGTRLLVL.